The entry below describes one T cell receptor (beta chain). PCR was performed using 60 Vbeta and 13 Jbeta primers. Under the authors' procedure: A later analysis tallied 80 million or so unique TCR beta chains, some 10 million of them shared. Assay: immunoSEQ multiplex PCR; the TCRdb copy retains only in-frame clones and omits some. From that table come the V and J calls and clone size; the DNA was used to work out D and trimming. The profile shows roughly 130,000 clones, 73% of them singletons. The J segment lost 4 bases and the V segment lost 6 bases, leaving 0 bases of the junction unmatched. CDR3 length equals 13 residues. The germline V gene has CDR1 ENHRY and CDR2 SYGVKD. At sampling all donors were nominally healthy, likely with unrecorded immune exposures. This sample stems from a study of cytomegalovirus exposure and HLA in healthy donors.

The genes are TRBV10-3 and TRBJ2-2, with 9 bases fitting TRBD1. Sequencing was done on a sample of PBMCs. The TCR sequence derives from a woman aged 40 to 49 in good health and CMV-seronegative. The CDR3 nucleotides are TGTGCCATCAGGACAGGGGGCACCGGGGAGCTGTTTTTT. Translated: CAIRTGGTGELFF.